This T cell receptor beta chain was recorded in a study of T cell responses to AZD1222 COVID-19 vaccine. Overall study findings and caveats: Among those given AZD1222, only 6 or 7 were seropositive at baseline.

Germline values: CDR1 MNHNS, CDR2 SASEGT. The V gene lost 0 bases and the J gene lost 4 bases, with 12 bases spanning the gap. The CDR3 is 15 residues long. As regards this clone: Its target is not known.

The data were produced by immunoSEQ multiplex PCR, yet TCRdb's version contains in-frame clones alone and is incomplete. Seen here are around 120,000 clones, around nine tenths observed once, and the top ten hold 1% to 1.5%. This specimen was peripheral blood, taken on day 0 of AZD1222 vaccination. This clonotype was sampled from an adult in good health. This chain links TRBV6-1 with TRBJ1-2; maybe TRBD1 (5 bases). The CDR3 is CASSEARVGGYGYTF. For the CDR3, the DNA is TGTGCCAGCAGTGAAGCCAGGGTGGGTGGCTATGGCTACACCTTC.